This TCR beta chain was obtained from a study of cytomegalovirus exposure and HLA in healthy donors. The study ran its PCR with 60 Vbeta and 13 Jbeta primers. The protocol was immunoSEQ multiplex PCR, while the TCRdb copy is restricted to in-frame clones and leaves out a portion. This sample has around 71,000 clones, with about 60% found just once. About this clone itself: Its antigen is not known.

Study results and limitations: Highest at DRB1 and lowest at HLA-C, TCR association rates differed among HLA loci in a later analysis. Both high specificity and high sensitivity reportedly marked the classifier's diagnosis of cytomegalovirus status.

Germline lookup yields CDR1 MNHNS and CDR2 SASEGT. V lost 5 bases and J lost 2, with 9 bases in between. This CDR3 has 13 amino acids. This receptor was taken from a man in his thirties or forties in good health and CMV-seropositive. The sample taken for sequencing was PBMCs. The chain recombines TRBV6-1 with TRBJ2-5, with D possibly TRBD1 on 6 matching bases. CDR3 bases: TGTGCCAGCAGTCCGGACAGTCAAGAGACCCAGTACTTC. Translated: CASSPDSQETQYF.